This entry is about one T cell receptor (beta chain). The antigen is not known. V was shortened by 0 bases and J by 0 bases, with 6 bases between the two germline ends. The germline CDR1 and CDR2 sequences are LNHNV and YYDKDF (reference sequence). CDR3 length equals 15 residues. From the RT-PCR reads, TCRdb called clonotypes with MiXCR, one entry per CDR3 protein. The sample consists of around 520,000 distinct CDR3 sequences, 25% of them appearing once. The entry originates in a study of response to subunit inactivated influenza vaccine. Findings and caveats of the study: Few new T cells, the authors suggested, are recruited by each seasonal influenza vaccination.

V gene TRBV15 combines with J gene TRBJ1-3; D is unclear. Here the sequenced sample was CD4+ T cells sorted from PBMCs, taken roughly 5 days after vaccination. This TCR was sampled from a man over 45 who received an inactivated influenza vaccine. The CDR3 DNA reads TGTGCCACCAGCAGAGATTTAAGCTCTGGAAACACCATATATTTT. Encoded protein: CATSRDLSSGNTIYF.